This is a list of T cell receptor beta chains from one sample in a study of blood T cell repertoires in COVID-19. Clones were sequenced by immunoSEQ multiplex PCR, and TCRdb holds only the in-frame ones, with some missing. The profile covers roughly 290,000 clones, with about nine tenths appearing a single time and 1.7% taken by the ten largest. The sample consisted of PBMCs or T cells enriched from blood (not recorded which). All receptors come from a woman aged 40 to 50 who had recovered from COVID-19. The CDR3 runs from the conserved cysteine through the conserved F or W. A D gene is named only where the DNA matches it firmly. Only part of the rows carry a size: once, few, many, or a class if the clone is expanded.

TRBV18	TRBJ1-1	.	.	CASSPGGAAFF	TGTGCCAGCTCACCAGGGGGGGCAGCTTTCTTT
TRBV7-3	TRBJ2-1	.	.	CASSLSGRDEQFF	TGTGCCAGCAGCTTATCCGGCAGGGATGAGCAGTTCTTC
TRBV27	TRBJ2-1	.	.	CASSGEWGPYNEQFF	TGTGCCAGCAGCGGTGAGTGGGGCCCCTACAATGAGCAGTTCTTC
TRBV6-5	TRBJ1-1	.	.	CASIWNTEAFF	TGTGCCAGCATCTGGAACACTGAAGCTTTCTTT
TRBV6-5	TRBJ1-1	TRBD1	.	CASSSYGQGAGTEAFF	TGTGCCAGCAGTTCCTACGGACAGGGGGCGGGCACTGAAGCTTTCTTT
TRBV10-2	TRBJ1-2	.	.	CASSLRTDPNYGYTF	TGCGCCAGCAGCCTAAGGACAGACCCAAACTATGGCTACACCTTC
TRBV5-1	TRBJ1-2	.	.	CASSGESYGYTF	TGCGCCAGCAGCGGGGAGTCCTATGGCTACACCTTC
TRBV15	TRBJ2-7	.	.	CATSSDLETSREQYF	TGTGCCACCAGCAGTGACCTTGAAACCTCTAGGGAGCAGTACTTC
TRBV5-6	TRBJ2-3	.	once	CASSLNRFTQYF	TGTGCCAGCAGCCTCAACAGGTTTACGCAGTATTTT
TRBV30	TRBJ1-4	.	.	CAWSVRGGSNEKLFF	TGTGCCTGGAGTGTAAGGGGGGGTTCTAATGAAAAACTGTTTTTT
TRBV4-2	TRBJ2-4	.	.	CASSPGSNKNIQYF	TGTGCCAGCAGTCCAGGTTCCAACAAAAACATTCAGTACTTC
TRBV2	TRBJ1-1	.	.	CASSAFRGSEAFF	TGTGCCAGCAGCGCTTTTCGGGGTTCTGAAGCTTTCTTT
TRBV5-1	TRBJ1-3	.	.	CASSLSQVGNTIYF	TGCGCCAGCAGCTTAAGCCAGGTTGGAAACACCATATATTTT
TRBV4-1	TRBJ1-4	.	.	CASSQGGGAPRLFF	TGCGCCAGCAGCCAAGGTGGCGGGGCCCCGAGGCTGTTTTTT
TRBV5-1	TRBJ2-7	TRBD2	.	CASSLSSGGYEQYF	TGCGCCAGCAGCTTGAGTAGCGGGGGATACGAGCAGTACTTC
TRBV6-5	TRBJ1-2	.	.	CASSYSQYSYTF	TGTGCCAGCAGTTACTCCCAGTACAGCTACACCTTC
TRBV9	TRBJ2-3	.	.	CASTGGSSDTQYF	TGTGCCAGCACTGGGGGCAGTTCAGATACGCAGTATTTT
TRBV5-4	TRBJ2-1	.	.	CASSLPRPGNEQFF	TGTGCCAGCAGCTTACCCCGGCCGGGCAATGAGCAGTTCTTC
TRBV5-1	TRBJ2-5	.	.	CASRIASGQETQYF	TGCGCCAGCAGAATAGCGTCAGGCCAAGAGACCCAGTACTTC
TRBV9	TRBJ1-2	TRBD1	.	CASSPRDSGGQGYTF	TGTGCCAGCAGCCCCAGGGACAGTGGGGGTCAAGGCTACACCTTC
TRBV2	TRBJ1-2	TRBD1	.	CASSEALGQGSRGYTF	TGTGCCAGCAGTGAAGCGCTGGGACAGGGGTCGCGTGGCTACACCTTC
TRBV7-9	TRBJ1-1	.	.	CASSPRGGSYTEAFF	TGTGCCAGCAGCCCCCGGGGAGGCTCATACACTGAAGCTTTCTTT
TRBV19	TRBJ1-5	TRBD1	.	CASSTRTGGVQPQHF	TGTGCCAGTTCTACGAGGACAGGGGGCGTGCAGCCCCAGCATTTT
TRBV15	TRBJ2-7	TRBD2	.	CATSRGGGGIYEQYF	TGTGCCACCAGCAGAGGCGGCGGGGGGATCTACGAGCAGTACTTC
TRBV2	TRBJ2-1	.	.	CASRWGETYNEQFF	TGTGCCAGCAGATGGGGCGAAACCTACAATGAGCAGTTCTTC
TRBV30	TRBJ1-1	.	.	CAWSVGRGYTEAFF	TGTGCCTGGAGTGTTGGCAGGGGATACACTGAAGCTTTCTTT
TRBV19	TRBJ2-2	.	.	CATWGANTGELFF	TGTGCCACCTGGGGAGCAAACACCGGGGAGCTGTTTTTT
TRBV6-5	TRBJ1-2	.	.	CASSYGGGWDYGYTF	TGTGCCAGCAGTTACGGGGGGGGCTGGGACTATGGCTACACCTTC
TRBV7-3	TRBJ1-6	TRBD1	.	CASSLPGQVGLHF	TGTGCCAGCAGCCTTCCGGGACAGGTGGGGCTCCACTTT
TRBV6-2/TRBV6-3	TRBJ2-2	.	.	CASSYPQGDTGELFF	TGTGCCAGCAGTTACCCCCAAGGGGACACCGGGGAGCTGTTTTTT
TRBV4-2	TRBJ2-1	TRBD2	.	CASSQDQVTSFVNEQFF	TGTGCCAGCAGCCAAGATCAGGTGACTAGCTTCGTCAATGAGCAGTTCTTC
TRBV7-9	TRBJ2-6	TRBD1	.	CASSYRDRGISGANVLTF	TGTGCCAGCAGTTACCGGGACAGGGGGATCTCTGGGGCCAACGTCCTGACTTTC
TRBV7-6	TRBJ1-4	TRBD1	once	CASSLSTGGVEKLFF	TGTGCCAGCAGCTTATCGACAGGGGGTGTTGAAAAACTGTTTTTT
TRBV13	TRBJ1-6	TRBD1	once	CASSSGTGTGGTPLHF	TGTGCCAGCAGCTCTGGGACAGGGACGGGCGGGACACCCCTCCACTTT
TRBV18	TRBJ2-5	.	.	CASSRSAGQETQYF	TGTGCCAGCTCCCGTAGCGCGGGTCAAGAGACCCAGTACTTC